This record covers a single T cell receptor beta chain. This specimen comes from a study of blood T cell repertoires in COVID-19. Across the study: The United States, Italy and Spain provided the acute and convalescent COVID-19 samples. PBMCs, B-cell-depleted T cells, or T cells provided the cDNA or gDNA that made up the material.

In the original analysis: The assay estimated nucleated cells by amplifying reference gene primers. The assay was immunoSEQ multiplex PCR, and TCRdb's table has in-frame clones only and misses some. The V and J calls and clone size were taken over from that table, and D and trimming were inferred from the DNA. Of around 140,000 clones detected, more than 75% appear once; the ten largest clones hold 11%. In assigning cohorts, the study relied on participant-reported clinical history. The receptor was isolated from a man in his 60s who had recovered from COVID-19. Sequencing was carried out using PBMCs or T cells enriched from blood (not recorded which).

The CDR3 is CASSLEGGTDTQYF. The CDR3 region has the DNA TGTGCCAGCAGCTTAGAGGGAGGCACAGATACGCAGTATTTT. The chain employs TRBV7-2 and TRBJ2-3; TRBD2 might be the D (5 bases). This CDR3 is built from 14 residues. The V gene's germline CDR1 is SGHTA and CDR2 FQGNSA. Trimming took 1 base from V and 1 from J, leaving 6 bases between them.